The 3 T cell receptor beta chains in this list originate from one sample, sequenced in a study of regulatory T cells in long-lasting Graves disease. Through Arm-PCR of CDR3 regions and iRepertoire HTBI primers, TCR beta libraries were built. TCRdb re-called the multiplex PCR reads through MiXCR, storing one row per CDR3 protein. There are around 480,000 distinct CDR3 sequences in the sample; 15% to 20% occur only once, and 12% lies in the top ten. The time point denotes: newly diagnosed GD, antithyroid drugs for less than 3 months. With RNA extracted from PBMCs as input, the TCR library was made. In addition, the sample was reused for a study of T cells in Graves' hyperthyroidism and ophthalmopathy.

Source: peripheral blood mononuclear cells (PBMCs), taken at new diagnosis, from a patient treated with antithyroid drugs. The source is a middle-aged man with Graves disease.

This clonotype showed up just a few times. V gene TRBV29-1 combines with J gene TRBJ2-2, with D possibly being TRBD1 (6 bases). Germline V gene sequence: CDR1 SQVTM, CDR2 ANQGSEA. The V gene lost 3 bases and the J gene lost 5 bases, with 10 bases spanning the gap. The CDR3 has 13 amino acids. This CDR3 reads CSVDGGRTGELFF. The CDR3 DNA sequence: TGCAGCGTTGATGGGGGCCGGACCGGGGAGCTGTTTTTT.

This clonotype came up many times. This chain's CDR3 is CSASGTSGNPSYEQYF. DNA for the CDR3: TGCAGTGCTAGCGGGACTAGCGGGAACCCCTCCTACGAGCAGTACTTC. The chain uses TRBV20-1 and TRBJ2-7, with 13 bases fitting TRBD2. The junction had 5 bases not matched to a gene; V was cut back by 3 bases and J by 0 bases. Germline V gives CDR1 DFQATT, CDR2 SNEGSKA (reference sequence). This CDR3 comprises 16 residues.

This clonotype was counted between two and nine times. The rearrangement uses TRBV3-1 and TRBJ2-1; tentatively, D is TRBD2 (6 bases). In germline, CDR1 is LGHDT, CDR2 YNNKEL (reference sequence). V was pared by 4 bases and J by 6 bases, with 16 bases between. The CDR3 sequence is 15 residues long. The CDR3 reads CASSPGGTRTNEQFF. The CDR3 region has the DNA TGTGCCAGCAGCCCCGGGGGTACTAGGACCAATGAGCAGTTCTTC.